These 22 T cell receptor beta chains share one sample of origin, sequenced in a study of human T cells and chemical hapten exposure. TCRdb re-called the RACE reads through MiXCR, storing one row per CDR3 protein. The sample includes 70,000 or so distinct CDR3 sequences, roughly 10% of them seen just once. Time point specified: patch test 3, about 24 weeks after DPC sensitization. As for treatment: therapeutic diphenylcyclopropenone sensitization with weekly scalp DPC. Sequenced material: whole blood, taken in connection with sensitization to the hapten diphenylcyclopropenone (DPC). Receptor source: a woman aged 45-59 years with alopecia areata. Some clones in this sample may be carry-over from other donors' samples.

This clonotype occurred many times. The J gene is TRBJ1-2, the V gene TRBV11-2; D is possibly TRBD1 (6 bases). The CDR3 contains 15 residues. V was pared by 5 bases and J by 3 bases, with 16 bases between. Germline V gives CDR1 SGHAT, CDR2 FQNNGV. The CDR3 nucleotides are TGTGCCAGCAGCCCAACGAACAGGGAGGACTATGGCTACACCTTC. This translates into CASSPTNREDYGYTF.

This clonotype was detected a few times. The chain uses TRBV20-1 and TRBJ2-3; D might be TRBD2 (5 bases). This CDR3 comprises 16 residues. With 1 base removed from V and 1 base from J, the gap between germline ends came to 15 bases. The germline V gene encodes CDR1 DFQATT and CDR2 SNEGSKA (reference sequence). CDR3 sequence (DNA): TGCAGTGCTAGAGTTTTCCGGGGTGCTGGCACAGATACGCAGTATTTT. It encodes CSARVFRGAGTDTQYF.

This clonotype was counted at least ten times. J is TRBJ2-1 and V is TRBV20-1; the D is unclear. The length of the CDR3 is 13 residues. V gave up 4 bases and J gave up 7 bases, with 14 bases separating them. The V gene's germline CDR1 is DFQATT and CDR2 SNEGSKA (reference sequence). CDR3 nucleotides: TGCAGTGCTACCACTCGCCGCCCTAATGAGCAGTTCTTC. Encoded protein: CSATTRRPNEQFF.

This clonotype was seen many times. The DNA for the CDR3 is TGTGCCAGCAGCCCACCGCAGGGTGAAGCTTTCTTT. Protein: CASSPPQGEAFF. The chain couples TRBV7-9 to TRBJ1-1; tentatively, D is TRBD1 (5 bases). The CDR3 loop spans 12 amino acids. Germline V gene sequence: CDR1 SEHNR, CDR2 FQNEAQ (reference sequence). The V gene lost 5 bases and the J gene lost 7 bases, with 11 bases spanning the gap.

This clonotype showed up just a few times. The chain has TRBV6-5 and TRBJ1-1; maybe TRBD1 (5 bases). Deletions cut 4 bases from V and 7 bases from J, with 13 bases between. The V gene's germline CDR1 is MNHEY and CDR2 SVGAGI. The CDR3 length is 13 residues. CDR3 bases: TGTGCCAGCAGTTGGGACGGACTACTTGAAGCTTTCTTT. Translated: CASSWDGLLEAFF.

This clonotype was seen many times. The DNA for the CDR3 is TGTGCCAGCAGCCTAAGTACAGTCGCTGAAGCTTTCTTT. Translated, it gives CASSLSTVAEAFF. V is TRBV5-8 and J is TRBJ1-1; no firm D call. The ends were cut back, 4 bases at V and 6 bases at J, with 13 bases in the middle. The CDR3 runs 13 residues. Germline CDR1 and CDR2: SGHTS and YDEGEE. Full variable domain (outside the CDR3, taken from reference TRBV5-8 and TRBJ1-1): EAGVTQSPTHLIKTRGQQATLRCSPISGHTSVYWYQQALGLGLQFLLWYDEGEERNRGNFPPRFSGRQFPNYSSELNVNALELEDSALYLCASSLSTVAEAFFGQGTRLTVV.

On this clonotype itself: Since a much larger clone is just one base distant, this may be a read error. This rearrangement joins TRBV7-2 to TRBJ2-3, with D perhaps TRBD2 (5 bases). The CDR3 loop spans 15 amino acids. Germline lookup yields CDR1 SGHTA and CDR2 FQGNSA. The CDR3 protein is CASSLTAGRTVTQYF. CDR3 nucleotides: TGTGCCAGCAGCTTAACCGCGGGTCGCACAGTTACGCAGTATTTT.

This clonotype occurred many times. The genes are TRBV28 and TRBJ2-3; D gene uncertain. The CDR3 sequence is 14 residues long. Germline V lookup: CDR1 MDHEN, CDR2 SYDVKM. V dropped 6 bases and J dropped 2 bases, with 12 bases sitting between them. In DNA, the CDR3 is TGTGCCAGCAGCAGCACTGCGTCCACAGATACGCAGTATTTT. This encodes CASSSTASTDTQYF.

In its sample, this clonotype was seen many times. The chain recombines TRBV29-1 with TRBJ2-3, with 8 bases matching TRBD2. The length of the CDR3 is 13 residues. Germline V CDR1 and CDR2: SQVTM, ANQGSEA. V lost 5 bases, J lost 6 bases, and 7 bases stayed unmatched. CDR3 residues: CSVRRREGDTQYF. CDR3 nucleotide sequence: TGCAGCGTTCGCCGCCGGGAGGGGGATACGCAGTATTTT.

This clonotype was picked up many times. The rearrangement joins TRBV28 to TRBJ1-6; unclear D gene. The CDR3 length is 11 residues. Trimming shortened V by 6 bases and J by 10 bases, and 7 bases separated the two germline ends. Germline CDR1 reads MDHEN; CDR2 reads SYDVKM. The chain's CDR3 is CASRDLSPLHF. In DNA, the CDR3 is TGTGCCAGCAGGGACTTGTCACCCCTCCACTTT.

V is TRBV5-4 and J is TRBJ1-1, with 9 bases lining up with TRBD1. The germline gives CDR1 SGHNT, CDR2 YYREEE (reference sequence). The V segment lost 3 bases and the J segment 6 bases; nucleotides outside the gene matches: 6. This CDR3 contains 14 residues. The CDR3 DNA is TGTGCCAGCAGCTCCGACAGGGGGGGACCTGAAGCTTTCTTT. This gives the protein CASSSDRGGPEAFF.

The sample holds one count of this clonotype. This could be a read error, since a much larger clone is one nucleotide away. This chain uses TRBV7-8 with TRBJ2-2, with TRBD1 as a possible D gene (5 bases). This CDR3 is built from 18 residues. Trimming cost V 1 base and J 4 bases, with 19 bases left between them. Germline V gene data show CDR1 as SGHVS and CDR2 as FQNEAQ. This chain's CDR3 is CASSLDRDSLGATGELFF. The CDR3 nucleotides read TGTGCCAGCAGCTTAGACCGAGACTCCCTTGGGGCCACCGGGGAGCTGTTTTTT.

In this sample, this clonotype turned up once. The rearrangement links TRBV6-5 to TRBJ1-5; D ambiguous. This CDR3 contains 13 residues. Trimming stripped 2 bases from V and 3 bases from J, with 5 bases between. CDR1 and CDR2 (germline): MNHEY, SVGAGI. CDR3 bases: TGTGCCAGCAGTTACGGGCTCAATCAGCCCCAGCATTTT. This translates into CASSYGLNQPQHF.

This clonotype was found many times. This chain links TRBV3-1 with TRBJ1-2; D gene unclear. V was clipped by 9 bases and J by 2 bases, with 13 bases between them. From germline, CDR1 is LGHDT and CDR2 YNNKEL (reference sequence). The CDR3 loop spans 13 amino acids. The DNA for the CDR3 is TGTGCCAGTTCGGACGGAGGCAACTATGGCTACACCTTC. Its translation is CASSDGGNYGYTF.

CDR3 residues: CASRSGAGADTQYF. CDR3 sequence (DNA): TGTGCCAGCAGGTCGGGGGCCGGTGCAGATACGCAGTATTTT. The chain couples TRBV25-1 to TRBJ2-3; tentatively, D is TRBD1 or TRBD2 (6 bases each). Trimming shortened V by 6 bases and J by 4 bases, and 14 bases separated the two germline ends. Germline-derived CDR1 and CDR2 are MGHDK and SYGVNS. The CDR3 extends over 14 amino acids.

The J gene is TRBJ2-5, the V gene TRBV7-8; D remains unclear. Trimming cost V 1 base and J 5 bases, with 14 bases left between them. Germline V gene data show CDR1 as SGHVS and CDR2 as FQNEAQ. CDR3 length: 15 amino acids. The CDR3 reads CASSLDTLPRETQYF. CDR3 coding DNA: TGTGCCAGCAGCTTAGATACCCTCCCCAGGGAGACCCAGTACTTC.

In this sample, this clonotype turned up a few times. The chain carries TRBV6-1 and TRBJ2-6; either TRBD1 or TRBD2 may fit D (5 bases each). Looked up from germline, CDR1 is MNHNS and CDR2 is SASEGT. With 11 bases removed from V and 2 bases from J, the gap between germline ends came to 13 bases. The CDR3 is 14 residues long. Written as DNA, the CDR3 is TGTGCCTCCCAACGAGGGGCTGGGGCCAACGTCCTGACTTTC. This codes for CASQRGAGANVLTF.

This clonotype was seen more than once but under ten times. The V gene is TRBV5-1, the J gene TRBJ1-6; D ambiguous. Germline CDR1 SGHRS, CDR2 YFSETQ. V was pared by 5 bases and J by 9 bases, with 24 bases between. The CDR3 length is 17 residues. CDR3 protein: CASSYSPPGALSSPLHF. The CDR3 region has the DNA TGCGCCAGCAGTTATTCCCCACCGGGAGCCTTAAGTTCACCCCTCCACTTT.

The chain recombines TRBV29-1 with TRBJ2-3; a possible D gene is TRBD1 (5 bases). The germline V and J ends were trimmed by 5 bases and 2 bases, with 11 bases remaining between them. Germline V gene sequence: CDR1 SQVTM, CDR2 ANQGSEA. The CDR3 runs to 13 residues. As DNA, the CDR3 is TGCAGCGTTCTGGGGCAGATCACAGATACGCAGTATTTT. Protein: CSVLGQITDTQYF.

The table lists this clonotype with many counts. The V call is TRBV11-3, the J call TRBJ2-1; D remains unclear. Trimming pared 1 base from V and 1 base from J, leaving 11 bases between. There are 16 residues in the CDR3. Per germline, CDR1 SGHNT and CDR2 YENEEA. CDR3 nucleotide sequence: TGTGCCAGCAGCTTAGGTCTTCTCGGATCCTACAATGAGCAGTTCTTC. Amino acid sequence: CASSLGLLGSYNEQFF.

This clonotype was observed at least ten times. This chain connects TRBV7-2 to TRBJ2-3; perhaps TRBD2 as D (6 bases). Germline V gene sequence: CDR1 SGHTA, CDR2 FQGNSA. The CDR3 has 14 residues. V was clipped by 5 bases and J by 12 bases, with 21 bases between them. The CDR3 sequence: CASSQRGGQGTQYF. CDR3 sequence (DNA): TGTGCCAGCAGCCAAAGGGGAGGACAAGGAACTCAGTATTTT.

There are many counts of this clonotype. V gene TRBV7-9 combines with J gene TRBJ1-1, with 7 bases lining up with TRBD1. Germline V CDR1 and CDR2: SEHNR, FQNEAQ (reference sequence). V was clipped by 6 bases and J by 2 bases; unmatched bases: 3. The CDR3 runs to 13 residues. In nucleotides, the CDR3 is TGTGCCAGCAGTCGGGACAGAAACACTGAAGCTTTCTTT. Translating gives CASSRDRNTEAFF.